A selection of T cell receptor beta chains follows, all from one sample in a study of blood T cell repertoires in COVID-19. Data came from immunoSEQ multiplex PCR; TCRdb stores just in-frame clones and leaves some out. The table has roughly 14,000 clones, approximately 90% seen once; the top ten hold 17%. Input material: peripheral blood. The receptors derive from a human donor with active COVID-19. The donor label of this sample is uncertain. CDR3s include the opening cysteine and the closing phenylalanine or tryptophan. Fields, in order: clone size, J gene, V gene, D gene, CDR3 DNA, CDR3 protein. D genes are given only for firm matches. Rows give clone size only sometimes, using once, few, many, or a class for an expanded clone.

few,TRBJ2-3,TRBV5-1,TRBD2,TGCGCCAGCAGCTCCTTATCTAGCGGGGGGGCCACAGATACGCAGTATTTT,CASSSLSSGGATDTQYF
once,TRBJ1-2,TRBV6-5,-,TGTGCCAGCAGCCCCTCCTCAGGAGGCTACACCTTC,CASSPSSGGYTF
-,TRBJ2-5,TRBV27,-,TGTGCCAGCAGTTTATCTTCCAGGTCGTCAAAGTTACAGACCCAGTACTTC,CASSLSSRSSKLQTQYF
-,TRBJ1-3,TRBV6-5,-,TGTGCCAGCAGTCCAGGGGGAAACACCATATATTTT,CASSPGGNTIYF
-,TRBJ1-5,TRBV4-2,-,TGTGCCAGCAGCCAACTTACAGGGCAGTATCAGCCCCAGCATTTT,CASSQLTGQYQPQHF
-,TRBJ2-3,TRBV13,-,TGTGCCAGCAGCTTATCACAGGGTAGCACAGATACGCAGTATTTT,CASSLSQGSTDTQYF
-,TRBJ1-2,TRBV29-1,TRBD1,TGCAGCGTTGGAGGGGGGACAGGGGCCTATGGCTACACCTTC,CSVGGGTGAYGYTF
once,TRBJ2-2,TRBV4-2,TRBD2,TGTGCCAGCAGCCACATCGGCGGGAGCCACACCGGGGAGCTGTTTTTT,CASSHIGGSHTGELFF
-,TRBJ2-7,TRBV28,TRBD1,TGTGCCAGCAGCCCCGGGACAGGGAGAGTCTATGAGCAGTACTTC,CASSPGTGRVYEQYF
few,TRBJ1-4,TRBV15,-,TGTGCCACCAGCGTGGCACTTCAGCGAGAAAAACTGTTTTTT,CATSVALQREKLFF
once,TRBJ1-4,TRBV7-2,-,TGTGCCAGCAGCTTATCCAGGCCTAATGAAAAACTGTTTTTT,CASSLSRPNEKLFF
-,TRBJ2-4,TRBV7-3,-,TGTGCCAGCAGCTTAAGGTCAGGAGGGGAAAACATTCAGTACTTC,CASSLRSGGENIQYF
-,TRBJ2-2,TRBV19,-,TGTGCCAGTAGTATGGTGACAGGAATCACCGGGGAGCTGTTTTTT,CASSMVTGITGELFF
-,TRBJ2-7,TRBV27,-,TGTGCCAGCAGTCCTACGATCGTGGCGGTTGAGCAGTACTTC,CASSPTIVAVEQYF
-,TRBJ1-2,TRBV19,-,TGTGCCTCCCAGAGGGGGGGGGCCGACTATGGCTACACCTTC,CASQRGGADYGYTF
-,TRBJ2-5,TRBV12-3/TRBV12-4,-,TGTGCCAGCTCGCGCAAGGGGGAGACCCAGTACTTC,CASSRKGETQYF
-,TRBJ1-1,TRBV3-1/TRBV3-2,-,TGTGCCAGCAGCCAAAAAGGGCGGGGGAGGAACACTGAAGCTTTCTTT,CASSQKGRGRNTEAFF
-,TRBJ2-3,TRBV11-3,TRBD2,TGTGCCAGCAGCTTGACTAGCGGGAGTCAGAATACGCAGTATTTT,CASSLTSGSQNTQYF
-,TRBJ1-3,TRBV27,-,TGTGCCAGCAGTTTACGGGGAGCTGGAAACACCATATATTTT,CASSLRGAGNTIYF
-,TRBJ1-5,TRBV3-1/TRBV3-2,-,TGTGCCAGCAGCCAAGCACAGGATCAGCCCCAGCATTTT,CASSQAQDQPQHF
-,TRBJ1-5,TRBV30,-,TGTGCCTGGAGGGAGACAGGCGGATATCAGCCCCAGCATTTT,CAWRETGGYQPQHF
-,TRBJ1-5,TRBV19,-,TGTGCCAGTAGTATATCATGGGGGGACAGCAATCAGCCCCAGCATTTT,CASSISWGDSNQPQHF
-,TRBJ2-3,TRBV5-1,TRBD2,TGCGCCAGCAGCTTGGCCGGTACGGCGGGAGGGGTCACAGATACGCAGTATTTT,CASSLAGTAGGVTDTQYF
-,TRBJ2-5,TRBV3-1/TRBV3-2,TRBD2,TGTGCCAGCAGCCACCCGGCTAGCGGGGGGGAAGAGACCCAGTACTTC,CASSHPASGGEETQYF
-,TRBJ1-5,TRBV4-1,-,TGCGCCAGCAGCCAAGATCGGGGGGAGGGACAGCCCCAGCATTTT,CASSQDRGEGQPQHF
-,TRBJ1-2,TRBV6-5,-,TGTGCCAGCAGTAATTTGGGGCGTGGCTACACCTTC,CASSNLGRGYTF